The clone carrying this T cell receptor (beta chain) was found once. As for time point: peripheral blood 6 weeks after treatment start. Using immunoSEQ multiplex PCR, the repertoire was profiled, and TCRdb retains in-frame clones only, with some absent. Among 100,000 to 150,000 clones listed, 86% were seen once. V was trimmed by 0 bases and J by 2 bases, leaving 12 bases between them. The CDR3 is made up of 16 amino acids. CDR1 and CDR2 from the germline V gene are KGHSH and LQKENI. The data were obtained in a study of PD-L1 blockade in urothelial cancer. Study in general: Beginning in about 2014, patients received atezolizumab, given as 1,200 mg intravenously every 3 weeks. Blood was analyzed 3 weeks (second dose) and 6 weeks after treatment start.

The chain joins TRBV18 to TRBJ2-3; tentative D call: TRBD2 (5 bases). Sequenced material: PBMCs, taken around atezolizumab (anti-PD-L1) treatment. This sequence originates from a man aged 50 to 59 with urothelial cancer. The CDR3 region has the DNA TGTGCCAGCTCACCACCGTCTGCGGGTATCACAGATACGCAGTATTTT. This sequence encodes CASSPPSAGITDTQYF. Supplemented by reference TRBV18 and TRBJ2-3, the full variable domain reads NAGVMQNPRHLVRRRGQEARLRCSPMKGHSHVYWYRQLPEEGLKFMVYLQKENIIDESGMPKERFSAEFPKEGPSILRIQQVVRGDSAAYFCASSPPSAGITDTQYFGPGTRLTVL.